This T cell receptor (beta chain) was recovered during a study of T cells in tuberculosis. Noted time point: new active TB diagnosis, blood taken before or within 7 days of starting treatment. This CDR3 spans 15 amino acids. The germline CDR1 and CDR2 sequences are LGHNA and YSLEER. Between the trimmed V and J ends, which lost 0 bases and 12 bases, there was a span of 15 bases. Data came from immunoSEQ multiplex PCR; TCRdb stores just in-frame clones and leaves some out. The sample shows 20,000 to 25,000 clones, approximately 85% of them seen only once. Material: PBMCs, obtained at tuberculosis diagnosis. The V call is TRBV4-3, the J call TRBJ1-6; D gene unclear. This receptor was obtained from an adult with tuberculosis. This CDR3 reads CASSQELAGLRPLHF. The CDR3 DNA follows: TGCGCCAGCAGCCAAGAGTTAGCTGGTCTCCGACCCCTCCACTTT.